This T cell receptor beta chain was observed in a study of patients and donors after allogeneic stem cell transplantation. TCRdb passed the RT-PCR reads through MiXCR, listing each CDR3 protein once. The sample includes approximately 200,000 distinct CDR3 sequences, roughly two fifths of them seen just once. This clonotype was detected only a few times. The CDR3 is 13 amino acids. The V gene lost 2 bases and the J gene lost 4 bases, with 8 bases spanning the gap. Germline V gene lookup returns CDR1 WNHNN and CDR2 SYGVQD (reference sequence). Sequencing was carried out using blood, either unsorted or a sorted T cell fraction (not recorded which). The sequence came from a human donor who was either an allogeneic HSCT recipient or a stem cell or donor lymphocyte infusion donor (not recorded which). It is not recorded whose cells these are; they may come from a transplant donor. The chain uses TRBV10-1 and TRBJ1-1; D remains unclear. The CDR3 here is CASSEGLSTEAFF. As DNA, the CDR3 is TGCGCCAGCAGTGAGGGATTGTCCACTGAAGCTTTCTTT.